The rows below give T cell receptor beta chains drawn from one sample of a study of cytomegalovirus exposure and HLA in healthy donors. Sequenced by immunoSEQ multiplex PCR; TCRdb stores in-frame clones only, minus some. This sample has some 96,000 clones; roughly 80% occur once, and the top ten carry approximately 6.4%. Source material: PBMCs. The receptor set was obtained from a man in his forties in good health and CMV-seropositive. The CDR3 runs from the conserved cysteine through the conserved F or W. The D gene is left open where the match is weak. Clone size is not always given. Where it is, it says once, few, many or a class for expanded clones.

18,TRBJ2-3,TRBD2,TRBV28,-,CASSSLAGGGFGTDTQYF
13,TRBJ2-4,-,TRBV6-6,few,CASSRQGGGIQYF
14,TRBJ2-7,TRBD2,TRBV12-5,-,CASGLGGGSREQYF
16,TRBJ1-4,-,TRBV5-1,few,CASSPTEQGWGEKLFF
13,TRBJ2-3,-,TRBV11-3,-,CASSVRQLDTQYF
10,TRBJ2-3,-,TRBV29-1,-,CSVGSDTQYF
17,TRBJ2-7,TRBD2,TRBV5-8,-,CASSRRSTSGGSYEQYF
13,TRBJ1-2,-,TRBV29-1,few,CSVGTVLNYGYTF
14,TRBJ1-1,TRBD1,TRBV19,-,CASSTGQDDTEAFF
14,TRBJ2-7,-,TRBV7-2,-,CASSLVQGTYEQYF
15,TRBJ1-3,TRBD1,TRBV2,-,CASSGIGGTGNTIYF
16,TRBJ2-7,TRBD1,TRBV7-2,-,CASSLDRGKVDYEQYF
15,TRBJ1-2,TRBD1,TRBV6-5,-,CASTDVGTGNYGYTF
12,TRBJ2-4,-,TRBV10-3,-,CAISPGQVIQYF
17,TRBJ2-3,-,TRBV27,once,CASSYIREPRGTDTQYF
19,TRBJ2-5,TRBD2,TRBV7-2,-,CASSLAVSSGGALLETQYF
13,TRBJ1-5,-,TRBV7-2,once,CASSVGQSQPQHF
16,TRBJ2-3,-,TRBV10-3,-,CAISPGSRGNTDTQYF
15,TRBJ2-1,TRBD2,TRBV27,-,CASSLAASGRIEQFF
16,TRBJ2-3,TRBD2,TRBV5-1,-,CASSPGGLASTDTQYF
15,TRBJ1-1,-,TRBV7-2,-,CASTRQAAMNTEAFF
15,TRBJ1-4,-,TRBV4-2,-,CASSAAGTVNEKLFF
17,TRBJ1-2,-,TRBV5-5,-,CASSFQMPGQVSYGYTF
16,TRBJ2-3,-,TRBV7-9,-,CASSTGTNARSDTQYF
14,TRBJ2-1,-,TRBV11-2,-,CASSSAGWNNEQFF
13,TRBJ1-6,-,TRBV2,-,CASSLQSNPPLHF